The 9 T cell receptor beta chains presented below share a single source sample, sequenced in a study of blood T cell repertoires in COVID-19. Data came from immunoSEQ multiplex PCR; TCRdb stores just in-frame clones and leaves some out. The sample records approximately 360,000 clones, 80% to 90% being singletons. The sequencing sample was made of PBMCs or T cells enriched from blood (not recorded which). All receptors derive from a man aged 40-49 years in a cohort exposed to, infected with or recovered from COVID-19 (not recorded which).

The chain is built from TRBV21-1 and TRBJ2-5; the table's D call, TRBD2, has no DNA check behind it. TRBV21-1 corresponds to a pseudogene. There are 17 residues in the CDR3. The CDR3 sequence is CASSNSASTSGIGTQYF. The CDR3 DNA reads as TGTGCCAGCAGCAATTCGGCGTCCACTAGCGGGATTGGGACCCAGTACTTC.

This clone was recorded only once. The rearrangement links TRBV2 to TRBJ1-1; 11 nucleotides match TRBD1. J gave up 2 bases and V 8 bases, and 4 bases lay outside the gene matches. CDR1 is SNHLY and CDR2 is FYNNEI in the germline V gene. This CDR3 contains 14 residues. CDR3: CASVGQGVNTEAFF. For the CDR3, the DNA is TGTGCCAGCGTGGGACAGGGGGTTAACACTGAAGCTTTCTTT.

This chain links TRBV4-1 with TRBJ2-1, with a weak D call TRBD1 (6 bases). CDR1 is MGHRA and CDR2 is YSYEKL in the germline V gene. V was clipped by 5 bases and J by 8 bases, with 19 bases between them. CDR3 size: 15 residues. The DNA of the CDR3 is TGCGCCAGCAGCAACCGGGACACTCTATTCGATGAGCAGTTCTTC. Translating gives CASSNRDTLFDEQFF.

J is TRBJ1-2 and V is TRBV19; unclear D gene. The CDR3 loop spans 13 amino acids. V was cut by 1 base and J by 4 bases, with 7 bases left in between. Germline V gene lookup returns CDR1 LNHDA and CDR2 SQIVND (reference sequence). The CDR3 here is CASSIGSPYGYTF. The DNA for the CDR3 is TGTGCCAGTAGTATAGGCAGTCCCTATGGCTACACCTTC.

This chain links TRBV19 with TRBJ2-1, with 10 bases matching TRBD2. CDR3 length: 15 amino acids. J gave up 10 bases and V 1 base, and 7 bases lay outside the gene matches. Germline V gives CDR1 LNHDA, CDR2 SQIVND (reference sequence). The CDR3: CASSIGTSGVREQFF. The CDR3 DNA is TGTGCCAGTAGTATAGGGACTAGCGGAGTTAGGGAGCAGTTCTTC.

CDR3 in DNA: TGTGCCAGCAGTGAAGGGGGGCTCGGGGACACTGAAGCTTTCTTT. Its protein product is CASSEGGLGDTEAFF. The gene calls are TRBV6-1 and TRBJ1-1, with a weak D call TRBD1 (6 bases). The CDR3 is 15 amino acids. V was pared by 1 base and J by 3 bases, with 12 bases between. The germline V gene encodes CDR1 MNHNS and CDR2 SASEGT.

The rearrangement uses TRBV10-1 and TRBJ2-1; possibly TRBD2 for D (6 bases). The V end lost 3 bases, the J end lost 5 bases, and 20 bases lay between the germline ends. This CDR3 region has 17 residues. Germline assignment: CDR1 WNHNN and CDR2 SYGVQD (reference sequence). CDR3 amino acids: CASSEVGGLGTNNEQFF. The CDR3 coding sequence is TGCGCCAGCAGTGAAGTGGGGGGACTGGGAACTAACAATGAGCAGTTCTTC.

This clone appeared a few times. J is TRBJ2-1 and V is TRBV5-4; 9 positions agree with TRBD1. The CDR3 sequence is 15 residues long. Germline values: CDR1 SGHNT, CDR2 YYREEE (reference sequence). After removal of 4 bases from V and 6 bases from J, the junction contained 8 bases not matched to a gene. The CDR3 loop is CASSRPGQGGNEQFF. The CDR3 DNA follows: TGTGCCAGCAGCAGACCGGGACAGGGCGGCAATGAGCAGTTCTTC.

This clone came up a few times. The chain carries TRBV11-2 and TRBJ2-7; tentative D call: TRBD2 (5 bases). Germline CDR1 SGHAT, CDR2 FQNNGV. V gave up 4 bases and J gave up 2 bases, with 12 bases separating them. The CDR3 has 14 residues. This CDR3 reads CASSSQSGTYEQYF. CDR3 nucleotides: TGTGCCAGCAGCTCCCAAAGCGGTACCTACGAGCAGTACTTC.